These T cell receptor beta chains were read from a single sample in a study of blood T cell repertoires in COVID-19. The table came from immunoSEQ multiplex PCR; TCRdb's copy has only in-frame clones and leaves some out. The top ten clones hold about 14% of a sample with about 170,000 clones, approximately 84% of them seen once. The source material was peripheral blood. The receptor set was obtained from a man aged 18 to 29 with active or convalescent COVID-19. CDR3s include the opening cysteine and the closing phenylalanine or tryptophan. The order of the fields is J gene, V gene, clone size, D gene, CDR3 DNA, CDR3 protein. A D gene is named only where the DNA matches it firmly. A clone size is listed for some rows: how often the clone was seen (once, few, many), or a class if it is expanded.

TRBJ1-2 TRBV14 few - TGTGCCAGCAGCCAATCGAGGGCCTATGGCTACACCTTC CASSQSRAYGYTF
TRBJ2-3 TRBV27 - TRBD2 TGTGCCAACTATAGCGGGGGGGGTCGCACAGATACGCAGTATTTT CANYSGGGRTDTQYF
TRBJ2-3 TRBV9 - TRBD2 TGTGCCAGCAGCGCAATTTACACTAGCGGGGCGGATACGCAGTATTTT CASSAIYTSGADTQYF
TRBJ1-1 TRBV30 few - TGTGCCTGGAGTTTCTCAGGGATCGAAGCTTTCTTT CAWSFSGIEAFF
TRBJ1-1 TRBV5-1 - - TGCGCCAGCAGCTTTGGGGGGGCTAGCACTGAAGCTTTCTTT CASSFGGASTEAFF
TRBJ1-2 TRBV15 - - TGTGCCACCAGCAGAGATCTCGACAGGAGCCTTTATGGCTACACCTTC CATSRDLDRSLYGYTF
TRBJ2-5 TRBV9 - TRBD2 TGTGCCAGCAGCTTCCGCGGGACTAGCGGGGGGCAAGAGACCCAGTACTTC CASSFRGTSGGQETQYF
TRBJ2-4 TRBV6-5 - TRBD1 TGTGCCAGCAGGACAGGGAACAACATTCAGTACTTC CASRTGNNIQYF
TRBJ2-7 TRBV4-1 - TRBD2 TGCGCCAGCACCCTAGGAGCGGGGGATTACGAGCAGTACTTC CASTLGAGDYEQYF
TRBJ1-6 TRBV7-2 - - TGTGCCAGCAGCTCCCAGGGAGGGGGCTATAATTCACCCCTCCACTTT CASSSQGGGYNSPLHF
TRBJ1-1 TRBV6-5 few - TGTGCCAGCAGTATGAGCAGGTACACTGAAGCTTTCTTT CASSMSRYTEAFF
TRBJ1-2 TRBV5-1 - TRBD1 TGCGCCAGCAGCTTGGACACAGGGGTGGGTGGCTACACCTTC CASSLDTGVGGYTF
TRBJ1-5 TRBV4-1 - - TGCGCCAGCAGCTATAGACAGAGCAATCAGCCCCAGCATTTT CASSYRQSNQPQHF
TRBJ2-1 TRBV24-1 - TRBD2 TGTGCCACCAGGGAGGCTGGGGGGGATGAGCAGTTCTTC CATREAGGDEQFF
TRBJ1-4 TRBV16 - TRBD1 TGTGCCAGCAGCCAATTACAGGGGTATGAAAAACTGTTTTTT CASSQLQGYEKLFF
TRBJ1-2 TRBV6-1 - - TGTGCCAGCAGTGAACAGAAGGACAGCTATGGCTACACCTTC CASSEQKDSYGYTF
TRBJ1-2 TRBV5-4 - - TGTGCCAGCAGCCCTTGGGAACGGGGGGCCGTTGGCTACACCTTC CASSPWERGAVGYTF
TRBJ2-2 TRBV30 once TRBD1 TGTGCCTGGAGTGCCCTGACAGGGGTTGGCGGGGAGCTGTTTTTT CAWSALTGVGGELFF
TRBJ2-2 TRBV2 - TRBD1 TGTGCCAGCAGTTACAGGGGGCGCGTCGGGGAGCTGTTTTTT CASSYRGRVGELFF
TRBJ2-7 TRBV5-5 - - TGTGCCAGCAGCTTGGTAGACGAGCAGTACTTC CASSLVDEQYF
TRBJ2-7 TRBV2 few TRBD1 TGTGCCAGCAGCCCTACAGGGGACGAGCAGTACTTC CASSPTGDEQYF
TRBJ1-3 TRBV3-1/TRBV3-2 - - TGTGCCAGCAGCCAAGATCCCGGGGGCTCTGGAAACACCATATATTTT CASSQDPGGSGNTIYF
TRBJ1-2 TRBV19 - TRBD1 TGTGCCAGTAGTATTCTTGCCAGGGGGCCTTATGGCTACACCTTC CASSILARGPYGYTF
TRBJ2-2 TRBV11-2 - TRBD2 TGTGCCAGCAGCTTGGGTAGCGGGACCGGGGAGCTGTTTTTT CASSLGSGTGELFF
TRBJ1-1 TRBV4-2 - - TGTGCCAGCAGCCCAAAGGCAGGGATGAACACTGAAGCTTTCTTT CASSPKAGMNTEAFF
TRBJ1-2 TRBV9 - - TGTGCCAGCAGCGTAGACGGGGGAGCCTATGGCTACACCTTC CASSVDGGAYGYTF
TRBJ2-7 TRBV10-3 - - TGTGCCATCAGTGAGAAGGGGTCCTACGAGCAGTACTTC CAISEKGSYEQYF
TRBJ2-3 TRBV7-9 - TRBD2 TGTGCCAGCAGCCCAGGGGTAGCGGGAAGCACAGATACGCAGTATTTT CASSPGVAGSTDTQYF
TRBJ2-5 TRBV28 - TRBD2 TGTGCCAGCAGTTTGCCGGGAGGGGCGGGGGCCCAGTACTTC CASSLPGGAGAQYF
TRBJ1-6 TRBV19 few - TGTGCCAGTAGTATAGTCGCCGCGGATAATTCACCCCTCCACTTT CASSIVAADNSPLHF
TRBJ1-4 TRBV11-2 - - TGTGCCAGCAGCGCTCCTGGGGGGGCAACTAATGAAAAACTGTTTTTT CASSAPGGATNEKLFF
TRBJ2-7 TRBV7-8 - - TGTGCCAGCAGCTTAGTCGGAGGTCGGGAGCAGTACTTC CASSLVGGREQYF
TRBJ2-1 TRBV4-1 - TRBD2 TGCGCCAGCAGCCAAGGGGCGGGGGGGCGCAATGAGCAGTTCTTC CASSQGAGGRNEQFF
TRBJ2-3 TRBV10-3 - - TGTGCCATCAGTGAGTCGGCGGGGGCAACAGATACGCAGTATTTT CAISESAGATDTQYF
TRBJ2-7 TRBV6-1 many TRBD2 TGTGCCAGCAGTGAACAAGCGGGAGGGCCCCAGTACTTC CASSEQAGGPQYF
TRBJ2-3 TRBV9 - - TGTGCCAGCAGCGCCTACTCAGACAGTTACACAGATACGCAGTATTTT CASSAYSDSYTDTQYF
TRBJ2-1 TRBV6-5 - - TGTGCCAGCAGTTCGATGGGGCAGTCCTCCTACAATGAGCAGTTCTTC CASSSMGQSSYNEQFF
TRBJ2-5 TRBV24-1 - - TGTGCCACCAGTGATTCGGGTCGGGGAGGGACACAGTACTTC CATSDSGRGGTQYF
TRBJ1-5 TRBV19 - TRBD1 TGTGCCAGTAGTACACGCGGACAGGGAGGGTGGGTTAGTCAGCCCCAGCATTTT CASSTRGQGGWVSQPQHF
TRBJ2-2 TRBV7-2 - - TGTGCCAGCAGCTTTTCTAGAGAGCCGGCGGAGCTGTTTTTT CASSFSREPAELFF
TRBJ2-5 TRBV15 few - TGTGCCACCAGCAGAGTGGGGCTAGAAGAGACCCAGTACTTC CATSRVGLEETQYF